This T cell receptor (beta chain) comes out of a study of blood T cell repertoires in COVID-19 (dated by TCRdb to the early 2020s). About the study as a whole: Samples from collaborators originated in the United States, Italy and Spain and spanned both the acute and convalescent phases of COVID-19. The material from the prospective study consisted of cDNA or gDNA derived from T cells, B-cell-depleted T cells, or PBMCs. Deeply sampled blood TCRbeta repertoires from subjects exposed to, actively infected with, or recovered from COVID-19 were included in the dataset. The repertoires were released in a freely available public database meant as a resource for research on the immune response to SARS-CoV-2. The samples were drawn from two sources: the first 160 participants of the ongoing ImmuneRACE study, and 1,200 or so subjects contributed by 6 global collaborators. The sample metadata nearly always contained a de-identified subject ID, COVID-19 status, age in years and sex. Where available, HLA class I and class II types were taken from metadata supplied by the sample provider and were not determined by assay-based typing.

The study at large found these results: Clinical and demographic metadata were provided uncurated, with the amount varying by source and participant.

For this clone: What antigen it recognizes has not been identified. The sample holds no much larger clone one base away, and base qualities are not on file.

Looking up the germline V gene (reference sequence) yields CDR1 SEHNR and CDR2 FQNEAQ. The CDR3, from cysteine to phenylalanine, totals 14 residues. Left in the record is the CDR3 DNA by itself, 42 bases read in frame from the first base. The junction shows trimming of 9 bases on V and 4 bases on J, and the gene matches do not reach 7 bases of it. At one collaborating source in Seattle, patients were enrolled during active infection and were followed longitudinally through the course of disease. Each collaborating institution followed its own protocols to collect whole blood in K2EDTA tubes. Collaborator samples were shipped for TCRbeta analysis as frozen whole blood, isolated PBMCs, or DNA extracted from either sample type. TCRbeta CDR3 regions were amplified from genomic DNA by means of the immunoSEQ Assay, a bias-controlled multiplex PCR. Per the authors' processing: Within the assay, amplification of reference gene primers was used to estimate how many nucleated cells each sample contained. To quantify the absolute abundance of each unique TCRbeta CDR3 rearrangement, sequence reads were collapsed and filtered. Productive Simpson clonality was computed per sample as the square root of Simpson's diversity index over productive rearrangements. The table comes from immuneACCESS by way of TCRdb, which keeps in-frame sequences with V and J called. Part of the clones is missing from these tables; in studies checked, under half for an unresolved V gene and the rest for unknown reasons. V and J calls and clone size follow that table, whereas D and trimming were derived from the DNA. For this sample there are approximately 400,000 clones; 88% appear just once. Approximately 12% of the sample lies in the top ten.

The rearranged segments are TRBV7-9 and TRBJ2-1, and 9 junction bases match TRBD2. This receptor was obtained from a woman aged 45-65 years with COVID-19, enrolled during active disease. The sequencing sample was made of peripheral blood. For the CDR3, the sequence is CASSLAGAYNEQFF. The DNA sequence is TGTGCCAGTTCCTTAGCGGGGGCTTACAATGAGCAGTTCTTC.